This is a list of T cell receptor beta chains from one sample in a study of cytomegalovirus exposure and HLA in healthy donors. Repertoires were generated with immunoSEQ multiplex PCR, while TCRdb's copy carries only in-frame clones and drops some. The table has some 150,000 clones, roughly 80% seen once. Material for sequencing was PBMCs. The receptors come from a woman aged 40 to 50 in good health and CMV-seronegative. The CDR3 runs from the conserved cysteine through the conserved F or W. D genes are given only for firm matches. Rows may omit the clone size; those that give it use once, few, many or a size class.

clone_size,v_call,j_call,d_call,cdr3_nt,cdr3_aa
NA,TRBV10-2,TRBJ2-5,TRBD2,TGCGCCAGCAGACTAGCGGGGAGTCTGGAGACCCAGTACTTC,CASRLAGSLETQYF
NA,TRBV5-1,TRBJ1-5,NA,TGCGCCAGCAGCTTGTCAGGGGAAGTCATTCAGCCCCAGCATTTT,CASSLSGEVIQPQHF
few,TRBV7-2,TRBJ2-1,NA,TGTGCCAGCAGCTTGGGGCGGGGGCCATACAATGAGCAGTTCTTC,CASSLGRGPYNEQFF
NA,TRBV5-6,TRBJ2-7,NA,TGTGCCAGCAGCTCCCAGGGAGGCGGCTACGAGCAGTACTTC,CASSSQGGGYEQYF
NA,TRBV7-9,TRBJ1-5,NA,TGTGCCAGCAGCTTTGGGCAGCATCAGCCCCAGCATTTT,CASSFGQHQPQHF
NA,TRBV2,TRBJ2-1,TRBD1,TGTGCCAGCAGCCGCCGGACAGGGGCGGGCAATGAGCAGTTCTTC,CASSRRTGAGNEQFF
NA,TRBV10-3,TRBJ2-2,TRBD2,TGTGCCATCAGATCGACTAGCGGGGGGGTCCCCGGGGAGCTGTTTTTT,CAIRSTSGGVPGELFF
NA,TRBV2,TRBJ1-1,NA,TGTGCCAGCAGTGAACCCGGGGTGGTGAACACTGAAGCTTTCTTT,CASSEPGVVNTEAFF
NA,TRBV30,TRBJ2-2,NA,TGTGCCTGGAGCGGGGTCACGACCACCGGGGAGCTGTTTTTT,CAWSGVTTTGELFF
NA,TRBV27,TRBJ1-2,NA,TGTGCCAGCAGTTTGGACAGACTAAAGGGCTACACCTTC,CASSLDRLKGYTF
NA,TRBV27,TRBJ2-7,NA,TGTGCCAGCAGTATTCAGGGGAGCGTAGGCTACGAGCAGTACTTC,CASSIQGSVGYEQYF
NA,TRBV5-1,TRBJ2-7,NA,TGCGCCAGCAGCTCGGAGACAGGCGAGCAGTACTTC,CASSSETGEQYF
few,TRBV6-1,TRBJ1-5,TRBD1,TGTGCCAGCAGTGAACGACAGGGAGGACAGCCCCAGCATTTT,CASSERQGGQPQHF
NA,TRBV5-1,TRBJ2-7,TRBD1,TGCGCCAGCAGCTTGGGCCGGGACAGGGGGATCTACGAGCAGTACTTC,CASSLGRDRGIYEQYF
NA,TRBV11-3,TRBJ1-1,TRBD1,TGTGCCAGCAGCCCCCAGGGGACAGTCGAAGCTTTCTTT,CASSPQGTVEAFF
NA,TRBV27,TRBJ2-7,NA,TGTGCCACCACTAATGACTACGAGCAGTACTTC,CATTNDYEQYF
NA,TRBV5-1,TRBJ2-7,TRBD1,TGCGCCAGCAGCGCCCGAGGGACAGCCTACGAGCAGTACTTC,CASSARGTAYEQYF
NA,TRBV18,TRBJ1-5,NA,TGTGCCAGCTCACCAATGGCCCTACAGTTGAATCAGCCCCAGCATTTT,CASSPMALQLNQPQHF
NA,TRBV11-3,TRBJ2-3,TRBD2,TGTGCCAGCAGCTTAGATACTAGCGGAGGGGCAGATACGCAGTATTTT,CASSLDTSGGADTQYF
NA,TRBV7-9,TRBJ1-1,NA,TGTGCCAGCAGCTTAGCAGGGGCGGCCACTGAAGCTTTCTTT,CASSLAGAATEAFF
few,TRBV21-1,TRBJ1-1,NA,TGTGCCAGCAGCAAAGTAGGGGAGAACACTGAAGCTTTCTTT,CASSKVGENTEAFF